The entry below describes one T cell receptor (beta chain). Its antigen is unknown. Clones were read by immunoSEQ multiplex PCR, and TCRdb kept only the in-frame ones, dropping some. The sample has about 680,000 clones, around 92% seen once. CDR1 SEHNR and CDR2 FQNEAQ come from the germline V gene (reference sequence). Losses at the gene ends were 5 bases for V and 4 bases for J; bases not matched to a gene: 13. This CDR3 region has 16 residues. Treatment indicated: about 20 received Ad26.COV2.S at low or high dose, single or two shots; 5 received placebo; per-sample allocation not given. Sampling happened 63 days after the first vaccine or placebo injection. Vaccination used an Ad26 vector expressing Wuhan-strain SARS-CoV-2 spike. These data are taken from a study of Ad26.COV2.S vaccination and SARS-CoV-2 variants. Broader study findings: Substantial breadth in spike-specific CD8+ and CD4+ T cell responses was reportedly seen after vaccination. Placebo recipients trailed vaccine recipients in spike-specific TCR breadth.

The sequence came from a person between 18 and 60 years old who received the Ad26.COV2.S COVID-19 vaccine or a placebo. The sample was peripheral blood, taken in a trial of Ad26.COV2.S vaccine versus placebo. The chain carries TRBV7-9 and TRBJ1-1; 7 nucleotides match TRBD1. CDR3 bases: TGTGCCAGCAGCCCTCGGGACAGTTTATCCCCCACTGAAGCTTTCTTT. Its translation is CASSPRDSLSPTEAFF. The whole variable domain, remainder taken from reference TRBV7-9 and TRBJ1-1, is DTGVSQNPRHKITKRGQNVTFRCDPISEHNRLYWYRQTLGQGPEFLTYFQNEAQLEKSRLLSDRFSAERPKGSFSTLEIQRTEQGDSAMYLCASSPRDSLSPTEAFFGQGTRLTVV.